One and the same sample provided the 5 T cell receptor beta chains below, sequenced in a study of T cell responses to AZD1222 COVID-19 vaccine. TCRdb's table, derived via immunoSEQ multiplex PCR, lists solely in-frame clones and lacks some. The sample lists roughly 130,000 clones; 91% were seen once. Sequenced material: peripheral blood, taken on day 0 of AZD1222 vaccination. Every receptor here comes from an adult in good health.

The CDR3 sequence: CASSYWGRGDEKLFF. CDR3 in DNA: TGTGCCAGCAGCTATTGGGGTAGGGGAGATGAAAAACTGTTTTTT. The chain combines TRBV5-4 with TRBJ1-4; tentative D call: TRBD1 (5 bases). V was cut by 3 bases and J by 6 bases, with 15 bases left in between. Germline V gene sequence: CDR1 SGHNT, CDR2 YYREEE (reference sequence). The CDR3 sequence is 15 residues long. The full variable domain, with the rest looked up from reference TRBV5-4 and TRBJ1-4, is ETGVTQSPTHLIKTRGQQVTLRCSSQSGHNTVSWYQQALGQGPQFIFQYYREEENGRGNFPPRFSGLQFPNYSSELNVNALELDDSALYLCASSYWGRGDEKLFFGSGTQLSVL.

The gene calls are TRBV11-3 and TRBJ2-1; D may be TRBD1 or TRBD2 (6 bases each). The CDR3 runs to 15 residues. V was pared by 4 bases and J by 4 bases, with 14 bases between. Looked up from germline, CDR1 is SGHNT and CDR2 is YENEEA. The CDR3, as DNA: TGTGCCAGCAGCTCCTTTGAGGGGGGATACAATGAGCAGTTCTTC. This gives the protein CASSSFEGGYNEQFF.

The chain is built from TRBV5-1 and TRBJ1-2; 8 bases align to TRBD1. There are 18 residues in the CDR3. Germline V CDR1 and CDR2: SGHRS, YFSETQ. Unmatched junction bases numbered 18, after V lost 4 bases and J lost 4 bases. CDR3 nucleotide sequence: TGCGCCAGCAGCCGGATGCTACCCGGGACAGGTTCGGCCTATGGCTACACCTTC. It codes for CASSRMLPGTGSAYGYTF.

The V and J genes are TRBV5-1 and TRBJ2-2; no firm D call. The CDR3 spans 16 residues. Germline V lookup: CDR1 SGHRS, CDR2 YFSETQ. V was clipped by 1 base and J by 0 bases, with 10 bases between them. CDR3 bases: TGCGCCAGCAGCTTGTATGGGAATTCGAACACCGGGGAGCTGTTTTTT. As protein: CASSLYGNSNTGELFF.

The chain recombines TRBV7-2 with TRBJ1-6; the D gene is possibly TRBD1 (6 bases). This CDR3 contains 15 residues. The germline V and J ends were trimmed by 5 bases and 8 bases, with 16 bases remaining between them. Germline CDR1 and CDR2: SGHTA and FQGNSA. CDR3 DNA: TGTGCCAGCAGCGGACCAGACAGGAGGTATTCACCCCTCCACTTT. Its translation: CASSGPDRRYSPLHF.